The rows below give T cell receptor beta chains drawn from one sample of a study of follicular helper T cells after annual influenza vaccination. Data came from immunoSEQ multiplex PCR; TCRdb stores just in-frame clones and leaves some out. The sample carries roughly 9,200 clones, 80% to 85% recorded once. Material: CXCR5- memory CD4+ T cells sorted from blood, obtained 7 days after influenza vaccination. All receptors come from an adult who received the influenza vaccine. The CDR3 runs from the conserved cysteine through the conserved F or W. Fields, in order: CDR3 protein, CDR3 DNA, J gene, V gene, D gene, clone size. D genes are given only for firm matches. Not all rows give a size; the values are once, few, many and, for expanded clones, a class.

CASSTAGTGGTEAFF | TGTGCCAGCAGCACAGCCGGGACAGGGGGGACTGAAGCTTTCTTT | TRBJ1-1 | TRBV7-2 | TRBD1 | .
CATSPGGTGYEKLFF | TGTGCCACCTCCCCGGGAGGTACAGGGTATGAAAAACTGTTTTTT | TRBJ1-4 | TRBV7-3 | . | .
CASSAPGTGHRWQFF | TGTGCCAGCAGTGCCCCCGGGACAGGGCATCGCTGGCAGTTCTTC | TRBJ2-1 | TRBV28 | TRBD1 | .
CASSFVRGRGEQYF | TGTGCCAGCAGCTTCGTCAGGGGGCGTGGGGAGCAGTACTTC | TRBJ2-7 | TRBV11-1 | TRBD1 | .
CASSQGMMRRHYGYTF | TGTGCCAGCAGCCAAGGTATGATGCGGAGGCACTATGGCTACACCTTC | TRBJ1-2 | TRBV16 | . | .
CASSETGWLAGGTDTQYF | TGTGCCAGCAGCGAAACAGGTTGGCTAGCGGGGGGCACAGATACGCAGTATTTT | TRBJ2-3 | TRBV9 | TRBD2 | once
CASSPEGGQPQHF | TGTGCCAGCAGCCCCGAGGGGGGGCAGCCCCAGCATTTT | TRBJ1-5 | TRBV9 | . | .
CASSLEARGYKGGELFF | TGCGCCAGCAGCTTGGAGGCGCGGGGGTATAAGGGCGGGGAGCTGTTTTTT | TRBJ2-2 | TRBV5-1 | TRBD2 | .
CASSRTYAGAGEKLFF | TGCGCCAGCAGCCGCACGTATGCAGGGGCTGGAGAAAAACTGTTTTTT | TRBJ1-4 | TRBV4-1 | . | .
CASSRLKWANTGELFF | TGTGCCAGCAGCCGACTAAAGTGGGCGAACACCGGGGAGCTGTTTTTT | TRBJ2-2 | TRBV7-9 | . | .
CASSQDGGREYGYTF | TGCGCCAGCAGCCAAGATGGCGGCAGGGAATATGGCTACACCTTC | TRBJ1-2 | TRBV4-1 | . | few
CASSLVPGRGEGYGYTF | TGTGCCAGCAGCTTAGTTCCCGGCAGGGGCGAGGGGTATGGCTACACCTTC | TRBJ1-2 | TRBV7-2 | . | .
CASSLAGVGTEAFF | TGTGCCAGCAGCTTGGCGGGGGTTGGCACTGAAGCTTTCTTT | TRBJ1-1 | TRBV5-6 | . | .
CASSQTGTSGYEQYF | TGTGCCAGCAGCCAGACCGGGACTAGCGGCTACGAGCAGTACTTC | TRBJ2-7 | TRBV11-2 | TRBD2 | .
CASSYDPAVTDTQYF | TGCGCCAGCAGCTATGACCCAGCGGTGACAGATACGCAGTATTTT | TRBJ2-3 | TRBV5-1 | . | .
CASSPFGGGYGYTF | TGCGCCAGCAGCCCCTTTGGGGGAGGCTATGGCTACACCTTC | TRBJ1-2 | TRBV5-1 | . | .
CASSAGTSGRTDTQYF | TGTGCCAGCAGTGCCGGGACTAGCGGGAGAACAGATACGCAGTATTTT | TRBJ2-3 | TRBV6-1 | TRBD2 | .
CASSQDGGQGTGNTIYF | TGCGCCAGCAGCCAAGATGGGGGACAGGGAACTGGAAACACCATATATTTT | TRBJ1-3 | TRBV4-1 | TRBD1 | .
CASSQDRTLMNTEAFF | TGCGCCAGCAGCCAAGATCGAACACTTATGAACACTGAAGCTTTCTTT | TRBJ1-1 | TRBV4-3 | . | .
CASSSANTQYF | TGTGCCAGTAGTAGCGCTAATACGCAGTATTTT | TRBJ2-3 | TRBV19 | . | .
CASSHGQGFEQYF | TGTGCCAGCAGCCACGGACAGGGCTTCGAGCAGTACTTC | TRBJ2-7 | TRBV7-2 | TRBD1 | .
CASSLALASTDTQYF | TGTGCCAGCAGCTTAGCGCTCGCAAGCACAGATACGCAGTATTTT | TRBJ2-3 | TRBV7-6 | . | .
CASSPDGYNEQFF | TGTGCCAGCTCACCGGACGGCTACAATGAGCAGTTCTTC | TRBJ2-1 | TRBV18 | . | .
CSVLTSETYEQYF | TGCAGCGTTCTTACTAGCGAAACCTACGAGCAGTACTTC | TRBJ2-7 | TRBV29-1 | TRBD2 | .
CASSRDVDLYEQYF | TGCGCCAGCAGCAGGGACGTCGATCTCTACGAGCAGTACTTC | TRBJ2-7 | TRBV5-1 | . | .
CASRPRDRDSYEQYF | TGTGCCAGCAGACCACGGGACAGGGATTCCTACGAGCAGTACTTC | TRBJ2-7 | TRBV6-6 | TRBD1 | .
CASSLMTEVNTEAFF | TGTGCCAGCAGCTTAATGACAGAAGTGAACACTGAAGCTTTCTTT | TRBJ1-1 | TRBV9 | . | once
CASTRETADNQPQHF | TGTGCCAGCACCCGGGAGACAGCCGATAATCAGCCCCAGCATTTT | TRBJ1-5 | TRBV2 | . | .
CASSSGPVNTEAFF | TGCGCCAGCAGCTCGGGACCGGTCAACACTGAAGCTTTCTTT | TRBJ1-1 | TRBV5-1 | . | few
CASRSTGTEQYF | TGTGCCAGCAGATCGACAGGGACCGAGCAGTACTTC | TRBJ2-7 | TRBV6-5 | TRBD1 | .
CASSRMGTGNEKLFF | TGCGCCAGCAGCCGAATGGGGACGGGTAATGAAAAACTGTTTTTT | TRBJ1-4 | TRBV4-1 | . | .
CASSEGGQTYEQYF | TGTGCCAGCAGTGAGGGGGGACAGACCTACGAGCAGTACTTC | TRBJ2-7 | TRBV6-1 | . | .
CASSQAKGWTNEQFF | TGCGCCAGCAGCCAAGCTAAGGGTTGGACGAATGAGCAGTTCTTC | TRBJ2-1 | TRBV4-3 | . | .
CASSQGTSGVNTGELFF | TGCGCCAGCAGCCAAGGGACTAGCGGAGTAAACACCGGGGAGCTGTTTTTT | TRBJ2-2 | TRBV4-3 | TRBD2 | .
CASTKWAGQETQYF | TGTGCCAGCACCAAGTGGGCAGGACAAGAGACCCAGTACTTC | TRBJ2-5 | TRBV28 | . | .
CSARGPEPQHF | TGCAGTGCTAGAGGACCGGAGCCCCAGCATTTT | TRBJ1-5 | TRBV20-1 | . | few
CASSQGSDQPQHF | TGTGCCAGTAGTCAGGGGAGCGATCAGCCCCAGCATTTT | TRBJ1-5 | TRBV19 | . | .
CASSLASRRNEQFF | TGTGCCAGCAGCTTAGCTTCAAGGAGGAATGAGCAGTTCTTC | TRBJ2-1 | TRBV7-2 | . | .
CASRAGQGLYTEAFF | TGTGCCAGCAGGGCCGGACAGGGGTTATACACTGAAGCTTTCTTT | TRBJ1-1 | TRBV2 | TRBD1 | .
CASGRDRSYEQYF | TGTGCCAGCGGTAGGGACAGGTCCTACGAGCAGTACTTC | TRBJ2-7 | TRBV5-8 | TRBD1 | .
CSGRVVNTQYF | TGCAGTGGCAGGGTAGTCAATACGCAGTATTTT | TRBJ2-3 | TRBV20-1 | . | .
CASSDSYNEQFF | TGTGCCAGCAGCGACTCCTACAATGAGCAGTTCTTC | TRBJ2-1 | TRBV7-6 | . | .
CASSQGRGLRRSEQYF | TGTGCCAGCAGCCAAGGGAGAGGCCTCCGTCGTTCCGAGCAGTACTTC | TRBJ2-7 | TRBV14 | . | .
CASRSGHRGSNQPQHF | TGTGCCAGTAGGTCCGGGCACCGGGGTAGCAATCAGCCCCAGCATTTT | TRBJ1-5 | TRBV19 | . | once
CASQTGQTYEQYF | TGTGCCAGCCAAACGGGACAAACCTACGAGCAGTACTTC | TRBJ2-7 | TRBV28 | . | few
CASSPRTGLLEAFF | TGTGCCAGCAGTCCCCGGACAGGGTTGCTTGAAGCTTTCTTT | TRBJ1-1 | TRBV6-6 | TRBD1 | .
CASSAQGGSNQPQHF | TGTGCCAGCAGCGCCCAGGGAGGAAGCAATCAGCCCCAGCATTTT | TRBJ1-5 | TRBV9 | . | .
CASSEVRNTGELFF | TGTGCCAGCAGTGAGGTCCGGAACACCGGGGAGCTGTTTTTT | TRBJ2-2 | TRBV2 | . | .
CASSPSSTDTQYF | TGTGCCAGCAGCCCGTCCAGCACAGATACGCAGTATTTT | TRBJ2-3 | TRBV28 | . | .
CASKPQRGGRTDTQYF | TGTGCCAGCAAACCCCAGCGGGGGGGCCGAACAGATACGCAGTATTTT | TRBJ2-3 | TRBV2 | TRBD2 | .
CASSVQGESFYEQYF | TGTGCCAGTAGTGTGCAGGGAGAGAGCTTCTACGAGCAGTACTTC | TRBJ2-7 | TRBV19 | . | .
CASSYVAETQYF | TGTGCCAGCAGTTATGTAGCAGAGACCCAGTACTTC | TRBJ2-5 | TRBV28 | . | once
CASSQDGGYTQYF | TGTGCCAGCAGCCAGGACGGAGGCTATACGCAGTATTTT | TRBJ2-3 | TRBV7-2 | . | .
CASSGQGVSYEQYF | TGCGCCAGCAGCGGACAGGGGGTCTCCTACGAGCAGTACTTC | TRBJ2-7 | TRBV23-1 | TRBD1 | .
CASRNRGTNTEAFF | TGTGCCAGTAGAAACAGGGGGACGAACACTGAAGCTTTCTTT | TRBJ1-1 | TRBV19 | TRBD1 | .
CASSPRSLGTDANTGELFF | TGTGCCAGCTCACCACGATCCCTAGGAACGGACGCGAACACCGGGGAGCTGTTTTTT | TRBJ2-2 | TRBV18 | . | .
CASLRGSSGADTQYF | TGTGCCAGCCTCCGGGGAAGTAGCGGGGCAGATACGCAGTATTTT | TRBJ2-3 | TRBV6-1 | TRBD2 | .
CASSPGRGPSGANVLTF | TGCGCCAGCAGCCCCGGAAGGGGGCCCTCTGGGGCCAACGTCCTGACTTTC | TRBJ2-6 | TRBV4-1 | TRBD1 | .
CSVVMSSTEAFF | TGCAGCGTTGTTATGAGTAGCACTGAAGCTTTCTTT | TRBJ1-1 | TRBV29-1 | . | .